This passage covers 30 T cell receptor beta chains from one sample sequenced in a study of shared clonotypes between healthy human individuals. Measured with immunoSEQ multiplex PCR; TCRdb has only the in-frame clones, and not every one. The sample carries 2,500,000 or so clones, about nine tenths recorded once. What was sequenced was naive CD4+ T cells from PBMCs. This sample's subset: CD45RA+ positively selected. These receptors were taken from a man aged 18 to 29 in good health. Some clones in this sample may be carry-over from other donors' samples.

J is TRBJ1-2 and V is TRBV28; D is unclear. CDR1 MDHEN and CDR2 SYDVKM come from the germline V gene. The ends were cut back, 4 bases at V and 4 bases at J, with 13 bases in the middle. CDR3 length: 14 residues. In DNA, the CDR3 is TGTGCCAGCAGTTCCAGCGATCGATTCTATGGCTACACCTTC. Amino acid sequence: CASSSSDRFYGYTF.

This chain connects TRBV10-3 to TRBJ2-5; D is unresolved. V shed 0 bases and J shed 0 bases, with 5 bases lying between them. CDR1 is ENHRY and CDR2 is SYGVKD in the germline V gene. This CDR3 comprises 14 residues. CDR3 sequence (DNA): TGTGCCATCAGTGAGTCAGGGAACCAAGAGACCCAGTACTTC. Protein product: CAISESGNQETQYF.

This clone was observed a single time. The rearrangement uses TRBV6-6 and TRBJ1-5; TRBD1 matches at 7 bases. Germline CDR1 reads MNHNY; CDR2 reads SVGAGI (reference sequence). CDR3 length equals 14 residues. V lost 6 bases to trimming and J lost 6 bases; unmatched junction nucleotides: 8. CDR3 protein: CASRGQLRGQPQHF. The CDR3 coding sequence is TGTGCCAGCAGGGGACAGCTCCGCGGTCAGCCCCAGCATTTT.

The chain combines TRBV7-9 with TRBJ2-3; D call uncertain. CDR1 is SEHNR and CDR2 is FQNEAQ in the germline V gene (reference sequence). Trimming left V 3 bases short and J 6 bases short, with 10 bases between. The CDR3 runs 13 residues. The CDR3 protein is CASSLGPRDTQYF. DNA of the CDR3: TGTGCCAGCAGCTTGGGTCCCCGCGATACGCAGTATTTT.

As regards this clone: Since no conserved phenylalanine or tryptophan closes the CDR3, a read error is the likely cause. It is unclear where the CDR3 begins or ends on the DNA, so no DNA is shown, and the CDR3 is as TCRdb lists it. This chain uses TRBV5-5 with TRBJ2-7; the table names TRBD2, a call not compared with the DNA. The CDR3 has 12 residues if both end residues are counted. CDR1 is SGHKS and CDR2 is YYEKEE in the germline V gene (reference sequence). The CDR3 spells CASSLADGRATS.

Concerning this clone: Germline is not matched at one junction end, which may reflect a read error. The chain combines TRBV28 with TRBJ1-5; 12 nucleotides align to TRBD1. The CDR3 length is 17 residues. Germline loops: CDR1 MDHEN, CDR2 SYDVKM. This CDR3 reads CASILSGTGGFGQPQHF. CDR3 nucleotide sequence: TGTGCCAGCATTTTAAGTGGGACAGGGGGCTTTGGTCAGCCCCAGCATTTT.

This clone came up once. The same CDR3 is also encoded by other DNA sequences in this sample. This chain uses TRBV5-1 with TRBJ2-1; 12 nucleotides line up with TRBD2. The trim removed 3 bases at V and 4 bases at J, leaving 2 bases unmatched. Germline CDR1 reads SGHRS; CDR2 reads YFSETQ. This CDR3 has 15 residues. Here the CDR3 DNA reads TGCGCCAGCAGCTCGGGACTAGCGGGTTACAATGAGCAGTTCTTC. Its translation is CASSSGLAGYNEQFF.

The chain employs TRBV18 and TRBJ2-1; a possible D gene is TRBD2 (5 bases). Germline-derived CDR1 and CDR2 are KGHSH and LQKENI. The CDR3 totals 16 residues. V lost 3 bases to trimming and J lost 7 bases, with 19 bases between them. The CDR3 reads CASSPPAGGYGNEQFF. DNA for the CDR3: TGTGCCAGCTCACCCCCGGCGGGTGGATATGGGAATGAGCAGTTCTTC. The whole variable domain, remainder taken from reference TRBV18 and TRBJ2-1, is NAGVMQNPRHLVRRRGQEARLRCSPMKGHSHVYWYRQLPEEGLKFMVYLQKENIIDESGMPKERFSAEFPKEGPSILRIQQVVRGDSAAYFCASSPPAGGYGNEQFFGPGTRLTVL.

The chain couples TRBV28 to TRBJ1-2, with D maybe TRBD1 (5 bases). Germline V gene lookup returns CDR1 MDHEN and CDR2 SYDVKM. With 5 bases removed from V and 7 bases from J, the gap between germline ends came to 32 bases. CDR3 length: 19 residues. The CDR3 region has the DNA TGTGCCAGCAGTCCGGGGGGGGGACGGACCTCTTCTGTTATAACTGGCTACACCTTC. Its protein is CASSPGGGRTSSVITGYTF.

The chain is built from TRBV9 and TRBJ2-1; 10 positions match TRBD2. The V gene's germline CDR1 is SGDLS and CDR2 YYNGEE. The CDR3 covers 17 residues. V was clipped by 0 bases and J by 3 bases; unmatched bases: 6. CDR3 sequence reads: CASSVVGAGGDYNEQFF. In nucleotides, the CDR3 is TGTGCCAGCAGCGTAGTTGGAGCGGGAGGGGACTACAATGAGCAGTTCTTC.

V gene TRBV18 combines with J gene TRBJ1-5, with a weak D call TRBD1 (5 bases). V was shortened by 5 bases and J by 4 bases, with 15 bases between the two germline ends. Per the germline V gene, CDR1 is KGHSH and CDR2 is LQKENI. This CDR3 region has 15 residues. CDR3 in DNA: TGTGCCAGCTCATCCCAGGGTCAATTAAATCAGCCCCAGCATTTT. It yields the protein CASSSQGQLNQPQHF.

V usage is TRBV6-1 and J usage is TRBJ1-1, with a tentative D call TRBD1 (5 bases). The V and J ends lost 5 bases and 1 base respectively, with 14 bases between them. CDR1 is MNHNS and CDR2 is SASEGT in the germline V gene. CDR3 length: 15 residues. As DNA, the CDR3 is TGTGCCAGCAGTCCCCCCGGGACTGGGAACACTGAAGCTTTCTTT. Protein product: CASSPPGTGNTEAFF.

V gene TRBV7-9 combines with J gene TRBJ2-1; 13 positions match TRBD2. The CDR3 sequence is 16 residues long. Per the germline V gene, CDR1 is SEHNR and CDR2 is FQNEAQ (reference sequence). Trimming removed 0 bases from V and 9 bases from J; junction bases left unmatched: 5. The CDR3 here is CASSLALAGGGGEQFF. The CDR3 DNA reads TGTGCCAGCAGCTTAGCACTAGCGGGAGGGGGCGGTGAGCAGTTCTTC.

The CDR3 sequence: CASSRDRGDTQYF. CDR3 nucleotides: TGTGCCAGTAGCCGGGACAGGGGTGATACGCAGTATTTT. V and J are TRBV19 and TRBJ2-3, with 10 bases lining up with TRBD1. The CDR3 is made up of 13 amino acids. V dropped 6 bases and J dropped 6; count of bases not matched to a gene: 3. CDR1 is LNHDA and CDR2 is SQIVND in the germline V gene (reference sequence). The variable domain in full, completed from reference TRBV19 and TRBJ2-3, reads DGGITQSPKYLFRKEGQNVTLSCEQNLNHDAMYWYRQDPGQGLRLIYYSQIVNDFQKGDIAEGYSVSREKKESFPLTVTSAQKNPTAFYLCASSRDRGDTQYFGPGTRLTVL.

V usage is TRBV9 and J usage is TRBJ2-7; 8 bases line up with TRBD2. CDR1 and CDR2 from the germline V gene are SGDLS and YYNGEE. The CDR3 runs to 15 residues. Trimming at V came to 4 bases and at J to 2 bases, leaving 8 bases not matched to a gene. CDR3 region: CASSLQAGAPYEQYF. The CDR3 nucleotides read TGTGCCAGCAGCCTTCAAGCGGGAGCCCCCTACGAGCAGTACTTC.

This chain joins TRBV29-1 and TRBJ2-1; 9 bases line up with TRBD2. The CDR3 spans 14 residues. Losses at the gene ends were 5 bases for V and 2 bases for J; bases not matched to a gene: 4. Germline V CDR1 and CDR2: SQVTM, ANQGSEA. Here the CDR3 DNA reads TGCAGCGTTTTGGGCGGGAGGGCCTACAATGAGCAGTTCTTC. Protein: CSVLGGRAYNEQFF.

The CDR3 nucleotides are TGTGCCAGCAGCCCAGGGACCTTATACCTAGCCAAAAACATTCAGTACTTC. Translating it yields CASSPGTLYLAKNIQYF. This chain joins TRBV4-2 and TRBJ2-4; either TRBD1 or TRBD2 may supply D (5 bases each). Germline V CDR1 and CDR2: LGHNA, YNFKEQ. The CDR3 covers 17 residues. Between the trimmed V and J ends, which lost 4 bases and 0 bases, there was a span of 16 bases.

The rearrangement uses TRBV29-1 and TRBJ2-1; 8 bases are a match to TRBD1. V lost 4 bases, J lost 3 bases, and 8 bases stayed unmatched. Germline assignment: CDR1 SQVTM and CDR2 ANQGSEA. The CDR3 loop spans 15 amino acids. Here the CDR3 DNA reads TGCAGCGTTGGAGGTGGACAGGGAATCTACAATGAGCAGTTCTTC. It translates to CSVGGGQGIYNEQFF.

The chain recombines TRBV7-9 with TRBJ1-1; D gene uncertain. V was cut by 4 bases and J by 1 base, with 7 bases left in between. The germline CDR1 and CDR2 sequences are SEHNR and FQNEAQ (reference sequence). The CDR3 has 13 amino acids. Here the CDR3 DNA reads TGTGCCAGCAGCTCCCAGCAGAACACTGAAGCTTTCTTT. Encoded protein: CASSSQQNTEAFF.

The rearrangement links TRBV11-2 to TRBJ2-3, with D hard to call. CDR1 and CDR2 from the germline V gene are SGHAT and FQNNGV. This CDR3 is 14 amino acids long. Trimming stripped 3 bases from V and 2 bases from J, with 9 bases between. CDR3 amino acids: CASSFGRYTDTQYF. The CDR3 coding sequence is TGTGCCAGCAGCTTTGGACGGTACACAGATACGCAGTATTTT.

This sequence joins TRBV4-2 and TRBJ2-6, with TRBD1 matching over 8 bases. V lost 4 bases and J lost 0; bases outside the gene matches: 11. This CDR3 has 19 amino acids. Germline CDR1 is LGHNA and CDR2 is YNFKEQ. CDR3 sequence: CASSPKPGQELSGANVLTF. As DNA, the CDR3 is TGTGCCAGCAGCCCCAAGCCGGGACAGGAACTCTCTGGGGCCAACGTCCTGACTTTC.

The chain employs TRBV6-5 and TRBJ1-2; 7 nucleotides align to TRBD1. V lost 4 bases, J lost 2 bases, and 7 bases stayed unmatched. Per germline, CDR1 MNHEY and CDR2 SVGAGI. The CDR3 runs 15 residues. The CDR3 sequence: CASSSNRGGNYGYTF. CDR3 bases: TGTGCCAGCAGTTCTAACAGGGGAGGGAACTATGGCTACACCTTC.

This chain uses TRBV7-9 with TRBJ1-2, with unresolved D. The CDR3 is 14 residues long. The germline gives CDR1 SEHNR, CDR2 FQNEAQ (reference sequence). Trimming removed 3 bases at V and 4 bases at J, with 12 bases between. The CDR3 here is CASSFSLLTYGYTF. CDR3 nucleotides: TGTGCCAGCAGCTTCAGTCTTCTAACCTATGGCTACACCTTC.

This sequence joins TRBV28 and TRBJ2-5, with 8 bases matching TRBD2. V lost 7 bases to trimming and J lost 4 bases; unmatched junction nucleotides: 8. Germline CDR1 is MDHEN and CDR2 is SYDVKM. The CDR3 totals 14 residues. CDR3: CASKSSGNLETQYF. DNA for the CDR3: TGTGCCAGCAAGAGTAGCGGGAACTTAGAGACCCAGTACTTC.

V gene TRBV5-1 combines with J gene TRBJ1-2, with TRBD1 matching over 10 bases. The trim removed 0 bases at V and 8 bases at J, leaving 1 base unmatched. Germline CDR1 and CDR2: SGHRS and YFSETQ. The CDR3 loop spans 13 amino acids. The CDR3 protein is CASSLGDRGGYTF. The CDR3 nucleotides read TGCGCCAGCAGCTTGGGGGACAGGGGAGGCTACACCTTC.

This chain links TRBV10-3 with TRBJ2-7; 11 bases align to TRBD2. This CDR3 has 17 residues. CDR1 is ENHRY and CDR2 is SYGVKD in the germline V gene. With 5 bases clipped from V and 1 base from J, the junction kept 10 bases outside the gene matches. CDR3 protein: CAISIGLAGAPSYEQYF. The DNA of the CDR3 is TGTGCCATCAGTATTGGACTAGCGGGCGCACCTTCCTACGAGCAGTACTTC.

This clone appeared a single time. The rearrangement links TRBV28 to TRBJ1-2; possible D gene TRBD1, 5 bases. Trimming stripped 2 bases from V and 8 bases from J, with 12 bases between. CDR3 length equals 13 residues. Germline-derived CDR1 and CDR2 are MDHEN and SYDVKM. CDR3 residues: CASSLVQGGGYTF. In DNA form, the CDR3 reads TGTGCCAGCAGTTTAGTCCAGGGAGGAGGCTACACCTTC.

This chain connects TRBV28 to TRBJ1-6, with 10 nucleotides matching TRBD1. CDR3 length: 11 amino acids. Germline V lookup: CDR1 MDHEN, CDR2 SYDVKM. V was pared by 5 bases and J by 17 bases, with 3 bases of the junction left unmatched. CDR3 region: CASSTTGGVHF. For the CDR3, the DNA is TGTGCCAGCAGTACGACAGGGGGCGTCCACTTT.

The CDR3 nucleotides read TGTGCCAGTAGTTCGTGGGCGGGACAGGTGAACACTGAAGCTTTCTTT. Translation gives CASSSWAGQVNTEAFF. The chain employs TRBV19 and TRBJ1-1, with 8 bases fitting TRBD1. This CDR3 contains 16 residues. The trim removed 5 bases at V and 0 bases at J, leaving 8 bases unmatched. CDR1 and CDR2 (germline): LNHDA, SQIVND (reference sequence).

With regard to this clone: The junction departs from germline at one end; a sequencing error may be responsible. This chain connects TRBV30 to TRBJ1-2; a possible D gene is TRBD1 (5 bases). The CDR3 contains 14 residues. Germline-derived CDR1 and CDR2 are GTSNPN and SVGIG (reference sequence). The CDR3 region has the DNA TGTGCCTGGACCCTAACGGGGGTCGACTATGGCTACATCTTC. Translated: CAWTLTGVDYGYIF.